This is a list of T cell receptor beta chains from one sample in a study of blood T cell repertoires in COVID-19. Libraries were prepared by immunoSEQ multiplex PCR; TCRdb keeps only in-frame clonotypes and omits some of them. The table has more than 150,000 clones, roughly 79% seen once. The sample consisted of peripheral blood. Every receptor here comes from a woman of 80 years or more with COVID-19, enrolled during active disease. CDR3s include the opening cysteine and the closing phenylalanine or tryptophan. A D gene is named only where the DNA matches it firmly. Size values are once, few and many counts, or a class for expanded clones, and some rows have none.

J: TRBJ2-5; D: TRBD2; size: .; V: TRBV2; CDR3: CASSAASGTQETQYF; DNA: TGTGCCAGCAGTGCGGCTAGCGGGACCCAAGAGACCCAGTACTTC
J: TRBJ2-7; D: .; size: .; V: TRBV5-1; CDR3: CASSVGAGASYEQYF; DNA: TGCGCCAGCAGCGTCGGGGCAGGGGCCTCCTACGAGCAGTACTTC
J: TRBJ2-3; D: .; size: .; V: TRBV29-1; CDR3: CSVDRQASTDTQYF; DNA: TGCAGCGTTGACCGACAAGCTAGCACAGATACGCAGTATTTT
J: TRBJ1-4; D: .; size: .; V: TRBV7-9; CDR3: CASSLAGANEKLFF; DNA: TGTGCCAGCAGCTTAGCCGGGGCTAATGAAAAACTGTTTTTT
J: TRBJ2-5; D: .; size: .; V: TRBV14; CDR3: CASSQETPQSGNQETQYF; DNA: TGTGCCAGCAGCCAAGAGACCCCACAGTCAGGGAACCAAGAGACCCAGTACTTC
J: TRBJ1-5; D: .; size: once; V: TRBV18; CDR3: CASSPRDSGDSNQPQHF; DNA: TGTGCCAGCTCACCACGCGATAGCGGAGATAGCAATCAGCCCCAGCATTTT
J: TRBJ2-1; D: .; size: .; V: TRBV30; CDR3: CAWRRGYNEQFF; DNA: TGTGCCTGGAGACGCGGTTACAATGAGCAGTTCTTC
J: TRBJ1-6; D: .; size: .; V: TRBV7-2; CDR3: CASSLVSGGGSSPLHF; DNA: TGTGCCAGCAGCTTAGTGTCCGGGGGCGGGAGTTCACCCCTCCACTTT
J: TRBJ2-1; D: .; size: few; V: TRBV3-1/TRBV3-2; CDR3: CASSQGFRSGTEQFF; DNA: TGTGCCAGCAGCCAAGGGTTCCGGTCGGGTACGGAGCAGTTCTTC
J: TRBJ1-5; D: .; size: .; V: TRBV28; CDR3: CASSLTDRYSNQPQHF; DNA: TGTGCCAGCAGTCTAACCGACAGGTATAGCAATCAGCCCCAGCATTTT
J: TRBJ2-1; D: .; size: .; V: TRBV7-2; CDR3: CASRGGPGSYNEQFF; DNA: TGTGCCAGCCGCGGGGGCCCAGGCTCCTACAATGAGCAGTTCTTC
J: TRBJ1-1; D: .; size: few; V: TRBV12-3/TRBV12-4; CDR3: CASSSGGNTEAFF; DNA: TGTGCCAGCAGTTCGGGGGGGAACACTGAAGCTTTCTTT
J: TRBJ2-3; D: TRBD2; size: once; V: TRBV11-2; CDR3: CASDAGGTQYF; DNA: TGTGCCAGCGATGCGGGAGGGACGCAGTATTTT
J: TRBJ2-2; D: TRBD2; size: .; V: TRBV27; CDR3: CASSPTGLASDTGELFF; DNA: TGTGCCAGCAGTCCTACGGGACTAGCGAGTGACACCGGGGAGCTGTTTTTT